These 5 T cell receptor beta chains were all obtained from the same sample, sequenced in a study of control samples from healthy donors and cancer patients. Sequencing was performed with immunoSEQ multiplex PCR; in TCRdb, only in-frame clones are kept and a portion is missing. Among roughly 450,000 clones listed, around nine tenths were seen once. Material for sequencing was PBMCs. The source is a man aged 35-49 years with head and neck cancer.

The V call is TRBV2, the J call TRBJ2-1; 8 bases agree with TRBD2. The CDR3 loop spans 15 amino acids. With V trimmed by 5 bases and J by 0 bases, 3 bases remained unmatched. CDR1 is SNHLY and CDR2 is FYNNEI in the germline V gene. The CDR3 sequence: CASSPSGSSYNEQFF. CDR3 DNA sequence: TGTGCCAGCAGTCCCAGCGGGAGCTCCTACAATGAGCAGTTCTTC.

This chain connects TRBV27 to TRBJ1-6; a possible D gene is TRBD1 (5 bases). Germline CDR1 is MNHEY and CDR2 is SMNVEV (reference sequence). The CDR3 sequence is 13 residues long. Trimming left V 3 bases short and J 9 bases short, with 9 bases between. Written as DNA, the CDR3 is TGTGCCAGCAGTTTGGGACCACGTTCACCCCTCCACTTT. Translation gives CASSLGPRSPLHF.

CDR3 coding DNA: TGTGCCACCTCCCGGGGGTGGATGGAGACCCAGTACTTC. Translation: CATSRGWMETQYF. The chain recombines TRBV6-5 with TRBJ2-5, with a possible D match to TRBD2 (6 bases). CDR1 and CDR2 from the germline V gene are MNHEY and SVGAGI. Trimming cost V 10 bases and J 5 bases, with 17 bases left between them. This CDR3 spans 13 amino acids.

This chain uses TRBV27 with TRBJ1-1, with TRBD1 as a possible D gene (6 bases). V was trimmed by 6 bases and J by 4 bases, leaving 15 bases between them. In germline, CDR1 is MNHEY, CDR2 SMNVEV (reference sequence). The CDR3 is 14 amino acids. The CDR3 sequence: CASRLTGAITEAFF. The CDR3 DNA reads TGTGCCAGCAGATTGACAGGAGCGATCACTGAAGCTTTCTTT.

The chain uses TRBV3-1 (or the pseudogene TRBV3-2) and TRBJ1-3; tentatively, D is TRBD1 (5 bases). The ends were cut back, 1 base at V and 11 bases at J, with 6 bases in the middle. CDR3 length: 11 amino acids. The germline gives CDR1 LGHDT, CDR2 YNNKEL (reference sequence). CDR3 amino acids: CASSQGGPIYF. DNA of the CDR3: TGTGCCAGCAGCCAAGGGGGACCCATATATTTT.